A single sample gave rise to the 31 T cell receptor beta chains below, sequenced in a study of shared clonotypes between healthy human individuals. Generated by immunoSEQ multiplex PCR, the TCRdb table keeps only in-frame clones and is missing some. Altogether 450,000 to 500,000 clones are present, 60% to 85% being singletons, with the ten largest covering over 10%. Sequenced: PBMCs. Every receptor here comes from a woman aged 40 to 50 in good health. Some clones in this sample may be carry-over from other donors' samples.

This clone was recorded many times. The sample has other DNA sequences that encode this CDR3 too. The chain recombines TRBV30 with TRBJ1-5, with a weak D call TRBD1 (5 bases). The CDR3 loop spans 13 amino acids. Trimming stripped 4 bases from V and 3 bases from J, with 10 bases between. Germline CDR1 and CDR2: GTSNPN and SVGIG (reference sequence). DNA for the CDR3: TGTGCCTGGACCCGGGACCTCAATCAGCCCCAGCATTTT. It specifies CAWTRDLNQPQHF. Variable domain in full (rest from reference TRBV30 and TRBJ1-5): SQTIHQWPATLVQPVGSPLSLECTVEGTSNPNLYWYRQAAGRGLQLLFYSVGIGQISSEVPQNLSASRPQDRQFILSSKKLLLSDSGFYLCAWTRDLNQPQHFGDGTRLSIL.

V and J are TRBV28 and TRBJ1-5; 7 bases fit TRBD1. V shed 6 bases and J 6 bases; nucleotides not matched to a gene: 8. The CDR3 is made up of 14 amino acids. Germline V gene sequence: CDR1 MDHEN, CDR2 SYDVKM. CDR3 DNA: TGTGCCAGCAGACGTACAGGGGAGGCTCAGCCCCAGCATTTT. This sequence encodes CASRRTGEAQPQHF.

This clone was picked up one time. CDR3 sequence reads: CASSFDSSYNEQFF. The CDR3 nucleotides are TGCGCCAGCAGCTTCGACAGCTCCTACAATGAGCAGTTCTTC. V gene TRBV5-1 combines with J gene TRBJ2-1; perhaps TRBD1 as D (5 bases). Per the germline V gene, CDR1 is SGHRS and CDR2 is YFSETQ. This CDR3 spans 14 amino acids. V was shortened by 2 bases and J by 0 bases, with 6 bases between the two germline ends.

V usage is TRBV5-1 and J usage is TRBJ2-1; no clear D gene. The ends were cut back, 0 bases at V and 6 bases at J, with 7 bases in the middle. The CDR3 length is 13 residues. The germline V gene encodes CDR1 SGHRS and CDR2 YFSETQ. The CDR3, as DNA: TGCGCCAGCAGCTTGGACGGAACCAATGAGCAGTTCTTC. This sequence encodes CASSLDGTNEQFF.

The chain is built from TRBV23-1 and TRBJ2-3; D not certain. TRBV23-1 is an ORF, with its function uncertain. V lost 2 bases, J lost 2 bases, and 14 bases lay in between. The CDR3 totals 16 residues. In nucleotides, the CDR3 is TGCGCCAGCAGTCAAAGGTTCTTCGGCAACACAGATACGCAGTATTTT. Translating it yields CASSQRFFGNTDTQYF.

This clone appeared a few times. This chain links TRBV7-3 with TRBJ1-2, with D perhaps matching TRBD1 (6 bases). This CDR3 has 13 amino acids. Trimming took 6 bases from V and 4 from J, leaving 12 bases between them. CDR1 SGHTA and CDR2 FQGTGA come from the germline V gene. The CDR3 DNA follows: TGTGCCAGCAGTTCACAGGGACTCTATGGCTACACCTTC. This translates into CASSSQGLYGYTF.

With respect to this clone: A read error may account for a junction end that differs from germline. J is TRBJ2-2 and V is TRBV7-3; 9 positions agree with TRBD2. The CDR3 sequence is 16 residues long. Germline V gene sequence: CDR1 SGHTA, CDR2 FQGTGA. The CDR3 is CASSEIASGNSGELFF. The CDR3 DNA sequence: TGTGCCAGCAGCGAAATCGCTAGCGGGAACAGCGGGGAGCTGTTTTTT. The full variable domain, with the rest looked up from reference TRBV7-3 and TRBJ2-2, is GAGVSQTPSNKVTEKGKYVELRCDPISGHTALYWYRQSLGQGPEFLIYFQGTGAADDSGLPNDRFFAVRPEGSVSTLKIQRTERGDSAVYLCASSEIASGNSGELFFGEGSRLTVL.

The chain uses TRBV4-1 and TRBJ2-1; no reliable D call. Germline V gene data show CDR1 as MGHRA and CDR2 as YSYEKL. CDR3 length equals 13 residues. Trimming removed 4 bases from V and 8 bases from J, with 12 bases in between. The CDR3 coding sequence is TGCGCCAGCAGCCTTGAGCCGGACCATGAGCAGTTCTTC. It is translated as CASSLEPDHEQFF.

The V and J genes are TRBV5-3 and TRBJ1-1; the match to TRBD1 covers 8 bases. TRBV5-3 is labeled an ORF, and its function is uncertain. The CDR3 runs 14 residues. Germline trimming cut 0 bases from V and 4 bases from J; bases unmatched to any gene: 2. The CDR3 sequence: CARSLARGPTEAFF. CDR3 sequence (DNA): TGTGCCAGAAGCTTGGCCAGGGGGCCCACTGAAGCTTTCTTT.

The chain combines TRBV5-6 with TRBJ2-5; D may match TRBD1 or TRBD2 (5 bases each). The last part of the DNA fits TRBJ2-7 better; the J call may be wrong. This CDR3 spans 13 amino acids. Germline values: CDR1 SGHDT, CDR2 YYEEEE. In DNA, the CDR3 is TGTGCCAGCAGCTTGGCAGGGAGCTACGAGCAGTACTTC. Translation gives CASSLAGSYEQYF.

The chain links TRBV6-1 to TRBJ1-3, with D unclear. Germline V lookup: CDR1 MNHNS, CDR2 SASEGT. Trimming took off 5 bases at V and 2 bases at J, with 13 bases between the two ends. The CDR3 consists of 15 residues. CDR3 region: CASSQNAGPGNTIYF. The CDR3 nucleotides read TGTGCCAGCAGTCAGAACGCCGGGCCTGGAAACACCATATATTTT.

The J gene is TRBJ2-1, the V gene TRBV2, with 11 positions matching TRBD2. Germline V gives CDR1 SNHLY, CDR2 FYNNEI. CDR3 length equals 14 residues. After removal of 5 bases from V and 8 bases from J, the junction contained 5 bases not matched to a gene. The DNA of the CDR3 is TGTGCCAGCAGTCTACTAGCGGGAGTCGATGAGCAGTTCTTC. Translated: CASSLLAGVDEQFF.

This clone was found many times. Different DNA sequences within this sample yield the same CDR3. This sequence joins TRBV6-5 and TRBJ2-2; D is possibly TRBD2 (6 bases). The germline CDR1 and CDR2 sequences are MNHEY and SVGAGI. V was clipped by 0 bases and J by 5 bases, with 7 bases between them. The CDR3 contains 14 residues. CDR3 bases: TGTGCCAGCAGTTACTCGGAGGGGACCGGGGAGCTGTTTTTT. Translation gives CASSYSEGTGELFF.

Here the CDR3 DNA reads TGTGCCAGCAGCCAATCTTTCCGCGTATCGAGCTCCTACAATGAGCAGTTCTTC. Translated: CASSQSFRVSSSYNEQFF. This chain joins TRBV16 and TRBJ2-1; D not resolved. This CDR3 spans 18 amino acids. Germline CDR1 and CDR2: KGHSY and FQNENV. V gave up 0 bases and J gave up 0 bases, with 15 bases separating them.

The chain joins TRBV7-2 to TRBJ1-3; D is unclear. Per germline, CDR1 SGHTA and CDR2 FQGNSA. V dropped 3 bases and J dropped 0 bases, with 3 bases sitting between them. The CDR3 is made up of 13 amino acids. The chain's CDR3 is CASSLSSGNTIYF. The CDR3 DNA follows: TGTGCCAGCAGCTTGAGCTCTGGAAACACCATATATTTT.

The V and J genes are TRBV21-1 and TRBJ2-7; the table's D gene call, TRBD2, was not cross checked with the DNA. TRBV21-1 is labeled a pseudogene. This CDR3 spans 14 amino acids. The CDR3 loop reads CASSTLDPTDEQYF. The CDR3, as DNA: TGTGCCAGCAGCACGCTAGACCCAACGGACGAGCAGTACTTC.

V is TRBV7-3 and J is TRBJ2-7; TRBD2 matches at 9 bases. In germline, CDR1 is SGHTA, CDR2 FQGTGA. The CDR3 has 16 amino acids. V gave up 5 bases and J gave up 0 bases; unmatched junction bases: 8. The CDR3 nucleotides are TGTGCCAGCAGCGCCGATAGCGGGAGAGCCTCCTACGAGCAGTACTTC. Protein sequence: CASSADSGRASYEQYF.

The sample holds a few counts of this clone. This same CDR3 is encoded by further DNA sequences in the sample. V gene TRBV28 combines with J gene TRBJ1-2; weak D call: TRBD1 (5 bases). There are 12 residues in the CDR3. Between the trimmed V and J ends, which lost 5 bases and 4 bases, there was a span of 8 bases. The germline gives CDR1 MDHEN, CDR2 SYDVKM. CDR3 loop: CASSPDSYGYTF. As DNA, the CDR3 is TGTGCCAGCAGTCCCGACAGCTATGGCTACACCTTC.

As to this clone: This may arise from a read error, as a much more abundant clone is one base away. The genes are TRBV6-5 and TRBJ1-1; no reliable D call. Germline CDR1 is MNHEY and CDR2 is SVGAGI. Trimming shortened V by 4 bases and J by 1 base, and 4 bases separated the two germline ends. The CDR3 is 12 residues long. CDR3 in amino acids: CASSSQNTEAFF. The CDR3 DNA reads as TGTGCCAGCAGTTCCCAGAACACTGAAGCTTTCTTT.

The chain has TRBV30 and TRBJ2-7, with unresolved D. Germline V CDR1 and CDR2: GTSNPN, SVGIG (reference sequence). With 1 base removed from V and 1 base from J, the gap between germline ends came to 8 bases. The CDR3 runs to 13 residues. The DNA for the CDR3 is TGTGCCTGGAGTGAGGGTCTGTCCTACGAGCAGTACTTC. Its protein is CAWSEGLSYEQYF.

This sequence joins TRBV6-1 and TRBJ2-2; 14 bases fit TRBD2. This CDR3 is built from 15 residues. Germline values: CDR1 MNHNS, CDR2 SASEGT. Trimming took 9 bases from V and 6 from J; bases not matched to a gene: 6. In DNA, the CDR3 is TGTGCCAGTAGTAGGGGACTAGCGGGAGCCGGGGAGCTGTTTTTT. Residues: CASSRGLAGAGELFF.

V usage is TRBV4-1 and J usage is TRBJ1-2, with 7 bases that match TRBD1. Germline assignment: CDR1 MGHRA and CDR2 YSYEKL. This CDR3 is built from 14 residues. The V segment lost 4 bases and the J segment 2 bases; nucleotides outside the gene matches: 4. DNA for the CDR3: TGCGCCAGCAGCCGACAGGGAATAAACTATGGCTACACCTTC. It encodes CASSRQGINYGYTF.

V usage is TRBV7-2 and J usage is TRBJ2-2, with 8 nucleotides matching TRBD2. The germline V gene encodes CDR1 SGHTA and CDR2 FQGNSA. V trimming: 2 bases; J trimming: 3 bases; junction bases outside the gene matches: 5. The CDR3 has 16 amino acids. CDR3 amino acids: CASSLRAGVDTGELFF. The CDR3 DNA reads TGTGCCAGCAGCTTAAGAGCGGGAGTCGACACCGGGGAGCTGTTTTTT.

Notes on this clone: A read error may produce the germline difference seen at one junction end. The CDR3 coding sequence is TGTGCCAGCAGCGTAGAAGCCGACCCACCCCCCCACTTT. Residues: CASSVEADPPPHF. V gene TRBV9 combines with J gene TRBJ1-6; D gene unclear. CDR1 is SGDLS, CDR2 YYNGEE, per germline. The CDR3 runs to 13 residues.

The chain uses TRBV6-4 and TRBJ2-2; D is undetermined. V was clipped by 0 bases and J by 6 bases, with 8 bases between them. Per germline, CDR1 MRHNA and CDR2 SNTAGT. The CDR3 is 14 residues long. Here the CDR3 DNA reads TGTGCCAGCAGTGACTCATCCGGGCCCGGGGAGCTGTTTTTT. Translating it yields CASSDSSGPGELFF.

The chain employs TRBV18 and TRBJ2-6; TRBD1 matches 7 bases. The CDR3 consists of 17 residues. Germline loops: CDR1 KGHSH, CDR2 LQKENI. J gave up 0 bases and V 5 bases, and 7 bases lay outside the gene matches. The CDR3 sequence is CASSEGQVNSGANVLTF. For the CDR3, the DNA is TGTGCCAGCTCAGAAGGACAGGTAAACTCTGGGGCCAACGTCCTGACTTTC.

The CDR3 region has the DNA TGTGCCAGCAGTTACGACCGCAACAATCAGCCCCAGCATTTT. Translated: CASSYDRNNQPQHF. J is TRBJ1-5 and V is TRBV6-6; no firm D call. The germline V gene encodes CDR1 MNHNY and CDR2 SVGAGI (reference sequence). This CDR3 comprises 14 residues. V gave up 2 bases and J gave up 3 bases, with 8 bases separating them.

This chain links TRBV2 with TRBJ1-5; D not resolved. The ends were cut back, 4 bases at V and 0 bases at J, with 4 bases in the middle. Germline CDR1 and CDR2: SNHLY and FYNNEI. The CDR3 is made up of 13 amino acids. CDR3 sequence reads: CASSGNSNQPQHF. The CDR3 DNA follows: TGTGCCAGCAGTGGTAATAGCAATCAGCCCCAGCATTTT.

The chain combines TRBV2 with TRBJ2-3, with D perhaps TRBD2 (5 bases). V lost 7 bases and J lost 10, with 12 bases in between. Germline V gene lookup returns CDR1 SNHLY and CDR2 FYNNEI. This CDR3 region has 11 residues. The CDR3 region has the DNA TGTGCCAGCAAACAGTCGGGGTCGCAGTATTTT. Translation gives CASKQSGSQYF.

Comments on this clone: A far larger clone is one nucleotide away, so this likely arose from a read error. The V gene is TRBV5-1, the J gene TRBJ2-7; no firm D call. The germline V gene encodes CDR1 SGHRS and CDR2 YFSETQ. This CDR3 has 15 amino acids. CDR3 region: CASRVATSYSYEQHF. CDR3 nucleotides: TGCGCCAGCAGGGTGGCAACCAGTTACTCCTACGAGCAGCACTTC.

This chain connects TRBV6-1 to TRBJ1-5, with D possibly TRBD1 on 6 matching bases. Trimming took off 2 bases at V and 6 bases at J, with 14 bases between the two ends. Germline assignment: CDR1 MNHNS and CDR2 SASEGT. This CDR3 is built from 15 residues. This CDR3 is CASSESTGYGQPQHF. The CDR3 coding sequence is TGTGCCAGCAGTGAATCGACAGGTTACGGTCAGCCCCAGCATTTT.